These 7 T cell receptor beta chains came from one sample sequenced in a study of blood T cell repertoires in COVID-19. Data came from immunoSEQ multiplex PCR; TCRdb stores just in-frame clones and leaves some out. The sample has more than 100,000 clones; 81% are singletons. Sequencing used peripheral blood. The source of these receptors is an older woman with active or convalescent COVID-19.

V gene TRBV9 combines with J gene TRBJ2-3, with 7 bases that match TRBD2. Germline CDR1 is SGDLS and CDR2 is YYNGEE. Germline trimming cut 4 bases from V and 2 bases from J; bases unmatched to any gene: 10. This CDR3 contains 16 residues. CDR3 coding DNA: TGTGCCAGCAGCTTCGCCAGCGGGATTAACACAGATACGCAGTATTTT. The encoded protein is CASSFASGINTDTQYF.

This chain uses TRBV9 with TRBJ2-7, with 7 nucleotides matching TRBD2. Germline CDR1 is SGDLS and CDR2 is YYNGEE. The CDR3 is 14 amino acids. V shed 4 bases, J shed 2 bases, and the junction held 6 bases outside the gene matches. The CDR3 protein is CASSPQRGAYEQYF. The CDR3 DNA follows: TGTGCCAGCAGCCCTCAGCGGGGAGCCTACGAGCAGTACTTC.

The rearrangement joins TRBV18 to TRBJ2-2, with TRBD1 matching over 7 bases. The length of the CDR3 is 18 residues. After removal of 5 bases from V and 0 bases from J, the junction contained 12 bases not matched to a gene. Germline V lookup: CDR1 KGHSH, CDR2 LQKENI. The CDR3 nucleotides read TGTGCCAGCTCAAGACTGATGATGGGACAGACGAACACCGGGGAGCTGTTTTTT. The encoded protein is CASSRLMMGQTNTGELFF.

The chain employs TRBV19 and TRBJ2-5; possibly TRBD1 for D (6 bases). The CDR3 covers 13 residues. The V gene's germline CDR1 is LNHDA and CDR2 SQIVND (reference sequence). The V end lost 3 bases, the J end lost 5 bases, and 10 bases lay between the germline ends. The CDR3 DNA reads TGTGCCAGTAGTATCAGGGGAAGGGAGACCCAGTACTTC. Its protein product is CASSIRGRETQYF.

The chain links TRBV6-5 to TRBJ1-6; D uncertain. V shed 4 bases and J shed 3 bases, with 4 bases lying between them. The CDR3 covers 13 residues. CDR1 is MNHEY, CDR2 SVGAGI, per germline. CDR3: CASSFGYNSPLHF. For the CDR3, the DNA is TGTGCCAGCAGTTTCGGCTATAATTCACCCCTCCACTTT.

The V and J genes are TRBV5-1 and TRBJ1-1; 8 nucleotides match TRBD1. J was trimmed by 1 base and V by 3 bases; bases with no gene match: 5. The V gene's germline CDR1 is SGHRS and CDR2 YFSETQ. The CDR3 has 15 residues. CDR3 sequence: CASSYAGGPNTEAFF. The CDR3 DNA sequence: TGCGCCAGCAGCTATGCAGGGGGCCCGAACACTGAAGCTTTCTTT.

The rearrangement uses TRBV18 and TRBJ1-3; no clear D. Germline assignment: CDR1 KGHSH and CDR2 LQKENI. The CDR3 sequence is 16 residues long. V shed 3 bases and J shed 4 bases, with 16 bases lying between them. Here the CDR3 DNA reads TGTGCCAGCTCACCGTACGGGGTACTCGCGGGAAACACCATATATTTT. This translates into CASSPYGVLAGNTIYF.